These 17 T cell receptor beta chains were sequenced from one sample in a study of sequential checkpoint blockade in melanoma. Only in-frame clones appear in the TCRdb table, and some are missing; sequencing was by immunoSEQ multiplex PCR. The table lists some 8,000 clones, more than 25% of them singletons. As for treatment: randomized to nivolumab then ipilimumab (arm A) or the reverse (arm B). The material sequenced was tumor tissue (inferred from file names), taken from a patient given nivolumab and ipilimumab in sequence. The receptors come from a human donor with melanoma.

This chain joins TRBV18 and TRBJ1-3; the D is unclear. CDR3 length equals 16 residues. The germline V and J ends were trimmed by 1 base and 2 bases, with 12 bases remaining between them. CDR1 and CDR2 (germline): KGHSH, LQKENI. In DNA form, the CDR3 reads TGTGCCAGCTCACCACAGGCTAAGAGTACTGGAAACACCATATATTTT. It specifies CASSPQAKSTGNTIYF.

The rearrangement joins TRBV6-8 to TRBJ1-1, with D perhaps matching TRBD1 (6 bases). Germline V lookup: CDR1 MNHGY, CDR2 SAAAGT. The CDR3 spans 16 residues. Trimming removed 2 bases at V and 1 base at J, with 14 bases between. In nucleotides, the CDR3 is TGTGCCAGCAGTTACAAGGCAGGGGTAGGGAACACTGAAGCTTTCTTT. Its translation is CASSYKAGVGNTEAFF.

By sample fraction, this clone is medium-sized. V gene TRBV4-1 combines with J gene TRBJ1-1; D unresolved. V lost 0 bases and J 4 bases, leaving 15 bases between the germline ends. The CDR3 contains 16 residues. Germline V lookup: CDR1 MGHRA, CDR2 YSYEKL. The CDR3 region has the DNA TGCGCCAGCAGCCAAGATCATTACAGCCGAGGCACTGAAGCTTTCTTT. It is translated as CASSQDHYSRGTEAFF.

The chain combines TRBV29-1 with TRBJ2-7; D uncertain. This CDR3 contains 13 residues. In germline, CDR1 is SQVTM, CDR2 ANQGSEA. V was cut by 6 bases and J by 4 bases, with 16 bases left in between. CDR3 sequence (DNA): TGCAGCGTGTTAAGGGCCGCTGGGTACGAGCAGTACTTC. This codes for CSVLRAAGYEQYF.

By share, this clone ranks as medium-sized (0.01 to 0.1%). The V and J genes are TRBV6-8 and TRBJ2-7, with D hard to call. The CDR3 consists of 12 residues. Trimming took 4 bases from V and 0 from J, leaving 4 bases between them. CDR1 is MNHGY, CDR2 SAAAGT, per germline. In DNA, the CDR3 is TGTGCCAGCAGTTCAGACTCCTACGAGCAGTACTTC. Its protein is CASSSDSYEQYF.

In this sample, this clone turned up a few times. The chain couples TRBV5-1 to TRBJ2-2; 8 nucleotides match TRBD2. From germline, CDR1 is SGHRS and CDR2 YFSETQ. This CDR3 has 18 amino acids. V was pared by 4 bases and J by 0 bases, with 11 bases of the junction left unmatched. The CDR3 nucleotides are TGCGCCAGCAGCCGAAGCGGGAGCGGCCCTTCGAACACCGGGGAGCTGTTTTTT. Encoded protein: CASSRSGSGPSNTGELFF.

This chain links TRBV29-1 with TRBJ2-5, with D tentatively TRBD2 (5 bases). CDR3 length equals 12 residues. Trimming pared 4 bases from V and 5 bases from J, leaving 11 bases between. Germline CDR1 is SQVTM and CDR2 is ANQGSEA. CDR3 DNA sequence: TGCAGCGTTGGGGTTGGAGGTGAGACCCAGTACTTC. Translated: CSVGVGGETQYF.

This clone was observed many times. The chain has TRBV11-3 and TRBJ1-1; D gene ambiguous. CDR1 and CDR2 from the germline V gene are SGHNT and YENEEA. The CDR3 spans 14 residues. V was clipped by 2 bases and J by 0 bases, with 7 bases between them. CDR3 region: CASSLNTVNTEAFF. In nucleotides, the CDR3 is TGTGCCAGCAGCTTAAATACGGTGAACACTGAAGCTTTCTTT.

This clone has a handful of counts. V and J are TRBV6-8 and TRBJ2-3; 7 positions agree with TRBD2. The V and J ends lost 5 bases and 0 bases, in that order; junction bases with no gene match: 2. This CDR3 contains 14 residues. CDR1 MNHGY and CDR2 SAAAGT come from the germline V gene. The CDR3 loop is CASSLAESTDTQYF. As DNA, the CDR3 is TGTGCCAGCAGTCTAGCGGAAAGCACAGATACGCAGTATTTT.

The CDR3 here is CASSYSGQFGSYTF. The CDR3 DNA follows: TGTGCCAGCAGTTACTCGGGGCAGTTCGGGAGCTACACCTTC. The V call is TRBV6-8, the J call TRBJ1-2; D is possibly TRBD1 (5 bases). Germline CDR1 reads MNHGY; CDR2 reads SAAAGT. CDR3 length equals 14 residues. V lost 0 bases, J lost 9 bases, and 14 bases lay in between.

CDR3 residues: CATKTSTSSYEQYF. The CDR3 DNA is TGCGCCACAAAAACATCCACCAGCTCCTACGAGCAGTACTTC. This chain connects TRBV5-1 to TRBJ2-7; no definite D call. The germline V and J ends were trimmed by 9 bases and 0 bases, with 16 bases remaining between them. Germline V gene sequence: CDR1 SGHRS, CDR2 YFSETQ. There are 14 residues in the CDR3.

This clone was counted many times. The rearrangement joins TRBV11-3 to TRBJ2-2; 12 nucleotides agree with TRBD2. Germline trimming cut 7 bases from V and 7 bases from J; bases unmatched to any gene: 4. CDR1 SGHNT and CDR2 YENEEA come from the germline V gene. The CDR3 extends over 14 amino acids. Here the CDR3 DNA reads TGTGCCAGCACCGAGGGACTAGCGGGCGGGGAGCTGTTTTTT. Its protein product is CASTEGLAGGELFF.

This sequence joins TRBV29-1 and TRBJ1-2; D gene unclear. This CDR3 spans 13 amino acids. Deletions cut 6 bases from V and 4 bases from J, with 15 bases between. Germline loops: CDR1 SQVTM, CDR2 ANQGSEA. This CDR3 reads CSVLATLPYGYTF. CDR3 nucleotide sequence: TGCAGCGTCTTGGCGACGTTACCCTATGGCTACACCTTC.

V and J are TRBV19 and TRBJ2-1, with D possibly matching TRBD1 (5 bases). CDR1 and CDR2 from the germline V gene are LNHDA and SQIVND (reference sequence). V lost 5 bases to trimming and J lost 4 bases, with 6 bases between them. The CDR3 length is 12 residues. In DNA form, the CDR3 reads TGTGCCAGTAGTGACAGATACAATGAGCAGTTCTTC. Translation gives CASSDRYNEQFF. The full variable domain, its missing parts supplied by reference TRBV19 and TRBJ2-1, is DGGITQSPKYLFRKEGQNVTLSCEQNLNHDAMYWYRQDPGQGLRLIYYSQIVNDFQKGDIAEGYSVSREKKESFPLTVTSAQKNPTAFYLCASSDRYNEQFFGPGTRLTVL.

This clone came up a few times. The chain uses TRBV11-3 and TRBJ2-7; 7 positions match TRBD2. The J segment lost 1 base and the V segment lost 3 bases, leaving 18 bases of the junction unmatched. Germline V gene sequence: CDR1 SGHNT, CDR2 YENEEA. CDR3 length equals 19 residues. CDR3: CASSLPSTSQDARSYEQYF. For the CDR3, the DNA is TGTGCCAGCAGCTTGCCCTCGACTAGCCAGGACGCGAGGTCCTACGAGCAGTACTTC.

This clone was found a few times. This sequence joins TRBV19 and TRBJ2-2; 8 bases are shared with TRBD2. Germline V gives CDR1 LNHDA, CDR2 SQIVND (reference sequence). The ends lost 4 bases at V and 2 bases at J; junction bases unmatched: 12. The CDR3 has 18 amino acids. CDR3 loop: CASSKPPLREVNTGELFF. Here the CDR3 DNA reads TGTGCCAGTAGTAAACCCCCGTTGCGGGAGGTTAACACCGGGGAGCTGTTTTTT.

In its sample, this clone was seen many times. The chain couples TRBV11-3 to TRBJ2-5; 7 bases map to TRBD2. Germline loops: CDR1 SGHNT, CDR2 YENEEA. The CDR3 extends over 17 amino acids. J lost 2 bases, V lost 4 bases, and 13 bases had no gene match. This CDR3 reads CASSYRSGRGSQETQYF. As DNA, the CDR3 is TGTGCCAGCAGCTATCGCTCGGGGCGGGGGTCACAAGAGACCCAGTACTTC.